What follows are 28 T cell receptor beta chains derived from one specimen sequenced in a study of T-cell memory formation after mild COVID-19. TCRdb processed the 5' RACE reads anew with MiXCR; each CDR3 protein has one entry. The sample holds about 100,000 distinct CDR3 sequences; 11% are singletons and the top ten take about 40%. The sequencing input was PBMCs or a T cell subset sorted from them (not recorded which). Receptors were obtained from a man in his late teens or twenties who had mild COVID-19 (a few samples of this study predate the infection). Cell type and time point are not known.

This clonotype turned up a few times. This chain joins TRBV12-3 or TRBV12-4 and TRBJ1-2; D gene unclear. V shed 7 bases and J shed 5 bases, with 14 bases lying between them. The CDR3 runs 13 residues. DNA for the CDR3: TGTGCCAGCACCTTTATAAACGGATATGGCTACACCTTC. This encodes CASTFINGYGYTF.

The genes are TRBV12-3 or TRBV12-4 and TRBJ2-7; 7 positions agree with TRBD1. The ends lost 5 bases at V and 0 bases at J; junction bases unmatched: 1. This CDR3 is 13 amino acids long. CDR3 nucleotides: TGTGCCAGCAGTAGGGACAGCTCCTACGAGCAGTACTTC. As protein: CASSRDSSYEQYF.

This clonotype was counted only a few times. CDR3 bases: TGTGCCAGCAGTCCGACCCGGACTGTCACAGATACGCAGTATTTT. It codes for CASSPTRTVTDTQYF. This chain links TRBV27 with TRBJ2-3; D is perhaps TRBD2 (5 bases). Germline values: CDR1 MNHEY, CDR2 SMNVEV (reference sequence). CDR3 length: 15 residues. V lost 5 bases and J lost 2, with 14 bases in between.

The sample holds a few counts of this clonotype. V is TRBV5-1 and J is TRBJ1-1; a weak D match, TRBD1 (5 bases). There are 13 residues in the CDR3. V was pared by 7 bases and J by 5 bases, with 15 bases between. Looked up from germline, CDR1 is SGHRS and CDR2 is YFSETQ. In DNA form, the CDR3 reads TGCGCCAGCCGGGAAAGGGGAAGTACTGAAGCTTTCTTT. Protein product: CASRERGSTEAFF.

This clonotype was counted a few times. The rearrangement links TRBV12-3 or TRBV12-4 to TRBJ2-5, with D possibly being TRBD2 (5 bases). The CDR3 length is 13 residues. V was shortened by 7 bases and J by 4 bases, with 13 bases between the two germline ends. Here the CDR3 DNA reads TGTGCCAGCACCCGTTGGGCGGGAGAGACCCAGTACTTC. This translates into CASTRWAGETQYF.

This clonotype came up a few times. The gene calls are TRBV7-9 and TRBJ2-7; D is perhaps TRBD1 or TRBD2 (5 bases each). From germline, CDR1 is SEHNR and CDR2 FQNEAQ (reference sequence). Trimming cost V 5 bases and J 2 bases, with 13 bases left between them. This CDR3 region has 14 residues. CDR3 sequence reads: CASSVGTGPYEQYF. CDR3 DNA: TGTGCCAGCAGCGTCGGGACGGGGCCCTACGAGCAGTACTTC.

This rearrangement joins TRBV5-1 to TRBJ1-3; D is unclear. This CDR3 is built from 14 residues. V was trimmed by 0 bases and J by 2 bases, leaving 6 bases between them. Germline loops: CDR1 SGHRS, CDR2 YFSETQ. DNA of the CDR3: TGCGCCAGCAGCTTGGTGGGGACTGGAAACACCATATATTTT. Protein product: CASSLVGTGNTIYF.

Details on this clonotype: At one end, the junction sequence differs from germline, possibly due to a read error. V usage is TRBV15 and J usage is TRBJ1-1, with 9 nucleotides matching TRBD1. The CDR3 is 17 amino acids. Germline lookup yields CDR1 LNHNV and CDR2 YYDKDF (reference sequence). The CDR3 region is CSTSSLRTGVMNTEAFF. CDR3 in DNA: TGTTCCACCAGCAGCCTAAGGACAGGGGTCATGAACACTGAAGCTTTCTTT. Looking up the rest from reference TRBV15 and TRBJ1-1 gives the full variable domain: DAMVIQNPRYQVTQFGKPVTLSCSQTLNHNVMYWYQQKSSQAPKLLFHYYDKDFNNEADTPDNFQSRRPNTSFCFLDIRSPGLGDTAMYLCSTSSLRTGVMNTEAFFGQGTRLTVV.

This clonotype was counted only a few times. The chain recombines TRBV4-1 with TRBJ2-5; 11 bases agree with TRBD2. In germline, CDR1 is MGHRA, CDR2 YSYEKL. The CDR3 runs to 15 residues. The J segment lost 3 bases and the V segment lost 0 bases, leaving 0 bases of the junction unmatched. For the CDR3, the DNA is TGCGCCAGCAGCCAAGAGACTAGCGGGGAAGAGACCCAGTACTTC. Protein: CASSQETSGEETQYF.

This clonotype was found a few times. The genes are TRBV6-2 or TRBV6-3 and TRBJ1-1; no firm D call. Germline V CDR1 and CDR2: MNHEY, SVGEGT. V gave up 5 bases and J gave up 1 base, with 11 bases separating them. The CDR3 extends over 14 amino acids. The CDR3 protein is CASSPGRANTEAFF. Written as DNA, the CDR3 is TGTGCCAGCAGTCCAGGACGGGCGAACACTGAAGCTTTCTTT.

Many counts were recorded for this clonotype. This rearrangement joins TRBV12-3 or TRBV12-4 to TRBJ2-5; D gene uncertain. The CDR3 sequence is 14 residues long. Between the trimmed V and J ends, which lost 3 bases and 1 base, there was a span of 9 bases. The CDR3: CASSFDAAQETQYF. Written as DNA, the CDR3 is TGTGCCAGCAGTTTCGACGCAGCCCAAGAGACCCAGTACTTC.

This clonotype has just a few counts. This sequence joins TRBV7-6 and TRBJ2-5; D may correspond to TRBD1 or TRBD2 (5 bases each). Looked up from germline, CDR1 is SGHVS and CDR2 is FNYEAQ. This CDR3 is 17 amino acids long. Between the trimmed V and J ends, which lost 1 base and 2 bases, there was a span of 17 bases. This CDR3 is CASSLGPGRTIQETQYF. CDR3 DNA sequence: TGTGCCAGCAGCTTAGGTCCGGGACGTACCATTCAAGAGACCCAGTACTTC.

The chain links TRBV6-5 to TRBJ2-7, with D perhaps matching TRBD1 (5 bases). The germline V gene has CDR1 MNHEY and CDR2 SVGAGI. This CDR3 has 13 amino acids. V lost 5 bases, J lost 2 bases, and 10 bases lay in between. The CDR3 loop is CASSHRQTYEQYF. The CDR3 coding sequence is TGTGCCAGCAGTCACAGACAGACCTACGAGCAGTACTTC.

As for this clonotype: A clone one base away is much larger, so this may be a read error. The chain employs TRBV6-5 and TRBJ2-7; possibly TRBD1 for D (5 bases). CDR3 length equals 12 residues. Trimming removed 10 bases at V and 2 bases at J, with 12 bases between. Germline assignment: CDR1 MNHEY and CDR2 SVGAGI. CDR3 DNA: TGTGCCACAGGGCACAGCCCCTACGAGCAGTACGTC. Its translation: CATGHSPYEQYV.

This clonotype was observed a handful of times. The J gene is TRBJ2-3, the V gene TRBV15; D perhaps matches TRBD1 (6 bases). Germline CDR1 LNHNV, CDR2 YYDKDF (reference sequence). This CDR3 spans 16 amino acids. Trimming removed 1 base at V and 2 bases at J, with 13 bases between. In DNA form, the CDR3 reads TGTGCCACCAGCAGAGCAGGGGTCACCCACACAGATACGCAGTATTTT. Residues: CATSRAGVTHTDTQYF.

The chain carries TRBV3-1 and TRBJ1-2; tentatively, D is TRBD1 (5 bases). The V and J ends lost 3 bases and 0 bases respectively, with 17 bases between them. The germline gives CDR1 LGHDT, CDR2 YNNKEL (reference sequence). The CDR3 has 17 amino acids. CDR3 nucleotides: TGTGCCAGCAGCCAGGAAGGGGCGGCGGCAGCTAACTATGGCTACACCTTC. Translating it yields CASSQEGAAAANYGYTF.

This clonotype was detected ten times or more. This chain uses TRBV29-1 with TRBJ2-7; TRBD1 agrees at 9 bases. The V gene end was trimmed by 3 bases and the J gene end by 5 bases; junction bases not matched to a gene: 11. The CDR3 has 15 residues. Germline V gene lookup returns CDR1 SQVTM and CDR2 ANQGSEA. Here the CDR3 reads CSVDIYGTGTHEQYF. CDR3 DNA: TGCAGCGTTGATATATACGGGACAGGGACCCACGAGCAGTACTTC.

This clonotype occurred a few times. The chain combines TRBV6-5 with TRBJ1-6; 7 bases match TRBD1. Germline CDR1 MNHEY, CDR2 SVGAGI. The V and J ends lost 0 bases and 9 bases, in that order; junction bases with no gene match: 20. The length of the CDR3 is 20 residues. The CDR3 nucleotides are TGTGCCAGCAGTTACTCTTACGTGGATCCCAAGACAGGGATCGCTTCACCCCTCCACTTT. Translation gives CASSYSYVDPKTGIASPLHF.

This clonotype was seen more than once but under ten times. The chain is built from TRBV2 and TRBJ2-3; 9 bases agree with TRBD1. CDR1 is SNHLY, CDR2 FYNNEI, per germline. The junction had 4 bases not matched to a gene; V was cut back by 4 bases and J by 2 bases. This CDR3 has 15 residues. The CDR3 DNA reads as TGTGCCAGCAGTGTAGGGACAGGGTACACAGATACGCAGTATTTT. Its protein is CASSVGTGYTDTQYF.

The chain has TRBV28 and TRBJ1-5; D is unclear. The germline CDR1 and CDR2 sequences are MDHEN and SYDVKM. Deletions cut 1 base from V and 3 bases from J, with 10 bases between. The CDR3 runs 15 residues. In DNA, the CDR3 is TGTGCCAGCAGTTTATCTGGCGATTACAATCAGCCCCAGCATTTT. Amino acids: CASSLSGDYNQPQHF.

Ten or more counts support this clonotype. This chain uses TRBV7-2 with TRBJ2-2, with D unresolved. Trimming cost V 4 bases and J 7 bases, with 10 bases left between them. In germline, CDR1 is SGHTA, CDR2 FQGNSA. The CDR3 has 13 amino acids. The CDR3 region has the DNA TGTGCCAGCAGCTCGGTAGCTGGCGGGGAGCTGTTTTTT. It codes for CASSSVAGGELFF.

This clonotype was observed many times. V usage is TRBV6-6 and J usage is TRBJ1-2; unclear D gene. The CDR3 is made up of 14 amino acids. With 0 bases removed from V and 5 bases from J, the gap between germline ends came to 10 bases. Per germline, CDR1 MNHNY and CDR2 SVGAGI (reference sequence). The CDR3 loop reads CASSYSARAYGYTF. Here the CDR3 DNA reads TGTGCCAGCAGTTACTCGGCAAGGGCATATGGCTACACCTTC.

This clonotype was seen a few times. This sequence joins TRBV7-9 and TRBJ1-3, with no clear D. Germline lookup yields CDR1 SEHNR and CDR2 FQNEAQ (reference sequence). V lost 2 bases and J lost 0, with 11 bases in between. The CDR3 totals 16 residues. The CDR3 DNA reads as TGTGCCAGCAGCTTACTACAGCCAAGCTCTGGAAACACCATATATTTT. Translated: CASSLLQPSSGNTIYF.

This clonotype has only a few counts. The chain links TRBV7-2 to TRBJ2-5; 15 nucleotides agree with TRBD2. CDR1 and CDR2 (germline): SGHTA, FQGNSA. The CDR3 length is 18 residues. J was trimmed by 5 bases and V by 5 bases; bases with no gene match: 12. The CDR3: CASSLRTSGGALLETQYF. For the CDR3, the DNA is TGTGCCAGCAGCCTACGGACTAGCGGGGGGGCCTTGTTGGAGACCCAGTACTTC.

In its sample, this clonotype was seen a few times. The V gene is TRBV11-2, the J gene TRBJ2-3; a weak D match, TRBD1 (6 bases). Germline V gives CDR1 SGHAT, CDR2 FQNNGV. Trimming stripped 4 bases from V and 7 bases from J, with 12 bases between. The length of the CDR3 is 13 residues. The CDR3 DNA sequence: TGTGCCAGCAGCTACAGGGACGCCAATACGCAGTATTTT. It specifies CASSYRDANTQYF.

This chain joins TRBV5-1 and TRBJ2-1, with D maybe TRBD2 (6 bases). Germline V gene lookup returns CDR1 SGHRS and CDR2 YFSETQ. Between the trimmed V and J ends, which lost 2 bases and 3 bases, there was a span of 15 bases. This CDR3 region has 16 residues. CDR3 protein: CASSFGAGLVYNEQFF. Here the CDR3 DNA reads TGCGCCAGCAGCTTTGGAGCGGGCCTTGTCTACAATGAGCAGTTCTTC. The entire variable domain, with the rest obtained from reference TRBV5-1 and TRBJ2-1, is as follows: KAGVTQTPRYLIKTRGQQVTLSCSPISGHRSVSWYQQTPGQGLQFLFEYFSETQRNKGNFPGRFSGRQFSNSRSEMNVSTLELGDSALYLCASSFGAGLVYNEQFFGPGTRLTVL.

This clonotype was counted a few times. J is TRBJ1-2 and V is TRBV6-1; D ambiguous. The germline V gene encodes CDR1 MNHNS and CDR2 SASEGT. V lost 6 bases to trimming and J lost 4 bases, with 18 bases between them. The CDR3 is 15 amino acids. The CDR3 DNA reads TGTGCCAGCAGCCAACTCGGTGTCGGAGCCTATGGCTACACCTTC. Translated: CASSQLGVGAYGYTF.

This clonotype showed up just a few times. Here the CDR3 DNA reads TGTGCCAGCAGTTTACAACAGACCTACACCGGGGAGCTGTTTTTT. Translated, it gives CASSLQQTYTGELFF. The chain recombines TRBV28 with TRBJ2-2; D not certain. Germline assignment: CDR1 MDHEN and CDR2 SYDVKM. V gave up 2 bases and J gave up 3 bases, with 10 bases separating them. This CDR3 contains 15 residues.